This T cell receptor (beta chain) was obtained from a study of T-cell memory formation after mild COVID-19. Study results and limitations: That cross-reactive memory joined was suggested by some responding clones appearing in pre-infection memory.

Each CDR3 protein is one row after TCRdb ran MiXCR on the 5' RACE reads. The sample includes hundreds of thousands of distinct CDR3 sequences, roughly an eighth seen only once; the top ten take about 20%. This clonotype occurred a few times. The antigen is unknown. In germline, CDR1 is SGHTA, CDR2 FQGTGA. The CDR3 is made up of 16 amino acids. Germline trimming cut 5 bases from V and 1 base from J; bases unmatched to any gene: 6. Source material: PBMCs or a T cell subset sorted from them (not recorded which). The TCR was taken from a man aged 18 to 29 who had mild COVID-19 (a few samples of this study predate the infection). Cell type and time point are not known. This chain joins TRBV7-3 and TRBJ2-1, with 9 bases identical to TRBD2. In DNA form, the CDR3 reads TGTGCCAGCAGCCCAACGAGCGGGGGGTCCTACAATGAGCAGTTCTTC. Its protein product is CASSPTSGGSYNEQFF.